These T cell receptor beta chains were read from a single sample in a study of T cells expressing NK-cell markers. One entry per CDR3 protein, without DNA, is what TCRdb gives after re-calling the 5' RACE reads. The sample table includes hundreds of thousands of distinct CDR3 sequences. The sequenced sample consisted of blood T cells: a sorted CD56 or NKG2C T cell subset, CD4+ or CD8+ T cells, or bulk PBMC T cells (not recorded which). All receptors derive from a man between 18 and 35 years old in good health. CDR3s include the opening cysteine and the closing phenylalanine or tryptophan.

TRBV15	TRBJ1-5	CATSRGSALNQPQHF
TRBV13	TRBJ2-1	CASSLLGLAGGPNNEQFF
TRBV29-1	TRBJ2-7	CSVTSPTFSYEQYF
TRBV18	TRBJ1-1	CASSRTTGNTEAFF
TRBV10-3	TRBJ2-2	CAIRGTGNTGELFF
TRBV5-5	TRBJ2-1	CASSLRVGGSQNFNEQFF
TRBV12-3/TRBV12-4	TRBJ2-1	CASSRIPRLAGDNEQFF
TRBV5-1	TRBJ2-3	CASSLETSGSVNTDTQYF
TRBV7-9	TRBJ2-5	CASGPGTGIKETQYF
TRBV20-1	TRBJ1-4	CSVHPTSKYNEKLFF
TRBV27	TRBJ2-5	CASRDEVTQYF
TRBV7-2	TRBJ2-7	CASTYTGLGGYEQYF
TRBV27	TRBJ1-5	CASSLGTGYQPQHF
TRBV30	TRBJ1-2	CAWSSSLTAGYTF
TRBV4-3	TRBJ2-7	CASSQVGGRDEQYF
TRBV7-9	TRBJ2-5	CASSQWDGIQETQYF
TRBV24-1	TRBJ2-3	CATSDRTASGRNTDTQYF
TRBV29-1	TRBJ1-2	CSYNINSLGYTF
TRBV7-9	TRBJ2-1	CASSSSQHRNEQFF
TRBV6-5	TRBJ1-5	CASSWDRGSQPQHF
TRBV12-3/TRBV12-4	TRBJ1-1	CASSPKEGGKYPEAFF
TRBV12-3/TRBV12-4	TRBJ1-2	CASSRRVGRPEGYTF
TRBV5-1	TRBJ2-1	CASSLGGETYNEQFF
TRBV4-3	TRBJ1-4	CASSLQGWEKLFF
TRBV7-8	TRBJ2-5	CASSLQSGDQETQYF
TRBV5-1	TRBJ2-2	CASSRDDGELFF
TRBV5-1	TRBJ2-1	CASSYSGTLASNEQFF
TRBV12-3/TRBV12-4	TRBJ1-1	CASSTRQGGSVNTEAFF
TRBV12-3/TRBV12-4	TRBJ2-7	CASSLVQGRGDEQYF
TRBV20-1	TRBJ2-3	CSARARLVFTDTQYF